This record covers a single TCR beta chain. What it binds is unknown. The data were produced by immunoSEQ multiplex PCR, yet TCRdb's version contains in-frame clones alone and is incomplete. The table lists more than 550,000 clones, 92% of them singletons. This CDR3 comprises 15 residues. CDR1 is SSHAT and CDR2 is FNYEAQ in the germline V gene (reference sequence). Trimming shortened V by 11 bases and J by 2 bases, and 18 bases separated the two germline ends. This sample is part of a study of shared clonotypes between healthy human individuals. The naive CD8 population came from CD45RO-negative cells selected for CCR7, without terminally differentiated effector memory CD45RA+ cells. Study results and caveats: The rarefaction results pointed to incomplete sorted-subset sequencing despite large depth.

The sample was naive CD8+ T cells sorted from blood. The gene calls are TRBV7-7 and TRBJ2-2, with a possible D match to TRBD1 (5 bases). The source of this sequence is a man under 40 in good health. The CDR3 DNA reads TGTGCCCTAGGACCCAGGGATGGCAACACCGGGGAGCTGTTTTTT. Its translation: CALGPRDGNTGELFF.